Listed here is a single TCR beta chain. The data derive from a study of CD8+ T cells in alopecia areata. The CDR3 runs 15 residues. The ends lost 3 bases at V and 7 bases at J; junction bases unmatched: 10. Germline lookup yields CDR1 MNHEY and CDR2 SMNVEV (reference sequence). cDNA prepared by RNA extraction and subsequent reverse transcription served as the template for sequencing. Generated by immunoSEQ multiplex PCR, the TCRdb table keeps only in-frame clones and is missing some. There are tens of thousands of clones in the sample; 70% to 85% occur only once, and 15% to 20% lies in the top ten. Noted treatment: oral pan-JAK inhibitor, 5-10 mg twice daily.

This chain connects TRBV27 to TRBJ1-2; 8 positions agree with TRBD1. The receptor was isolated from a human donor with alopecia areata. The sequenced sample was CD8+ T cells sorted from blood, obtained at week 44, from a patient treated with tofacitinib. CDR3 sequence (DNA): TGTGCCAGCAGTTTTTCCCGGACAGGGATGATTGGCTACACCTTC. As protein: CASSFSRTGMIGYTF.